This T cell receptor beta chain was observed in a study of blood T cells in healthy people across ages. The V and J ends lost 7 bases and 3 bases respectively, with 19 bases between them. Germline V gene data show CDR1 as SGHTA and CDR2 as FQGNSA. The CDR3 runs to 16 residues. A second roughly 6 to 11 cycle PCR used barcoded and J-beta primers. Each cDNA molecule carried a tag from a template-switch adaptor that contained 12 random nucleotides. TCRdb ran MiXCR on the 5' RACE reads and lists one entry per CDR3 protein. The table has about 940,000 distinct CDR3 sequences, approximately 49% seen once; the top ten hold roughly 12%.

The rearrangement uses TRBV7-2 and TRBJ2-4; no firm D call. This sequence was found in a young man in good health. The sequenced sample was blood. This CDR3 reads CASTVRATNFKNIQYF. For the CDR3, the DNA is TGTGCCAGCACCGTGAGAGCGACCAACTTCAAAAACATTCAGTACTTC.